What follows describes a single TCR beta chain. A much larger clone sits a single nucleotide away, making a read error possible. TCRdb reanalysed the PCR reads using MiXCR and keeps one entry per CDR3 protein. The data contain just under 650,000 distinct CDR3 sequences, roughly 21% of them seen just once; the ten biggest clones take up around 0.86%. Sorted naive CD8 T cells were those defined as CD8+CD4-CCR7+CD45RA+. The sample originates from a study of molecular identifiers for immune sequencing clone quantification. The CDR3 has 15 residues. Germline CDR1 is KGHSH and CDR2 is LQKENI. Sequenced input: naive CD8+ T cells from blood, with Jurkat cell RNA spiked in. Described subset: FACS-sorted CD8+CD4-CCR7+CD45RA+ naive T cells. The sequence was obtained from a human donor in good health. Some libraries in this study had Jurkat cell RNA spiked in. This chain links TRBV18 with TRBJ1-4; no firm D call. In DNA form, the CDR3 reads TGTGCCAGCTCACCACCAGATGCAACTAATGATAAACTGTTTTTT. Translation: CASSPPDATNDKLFF.